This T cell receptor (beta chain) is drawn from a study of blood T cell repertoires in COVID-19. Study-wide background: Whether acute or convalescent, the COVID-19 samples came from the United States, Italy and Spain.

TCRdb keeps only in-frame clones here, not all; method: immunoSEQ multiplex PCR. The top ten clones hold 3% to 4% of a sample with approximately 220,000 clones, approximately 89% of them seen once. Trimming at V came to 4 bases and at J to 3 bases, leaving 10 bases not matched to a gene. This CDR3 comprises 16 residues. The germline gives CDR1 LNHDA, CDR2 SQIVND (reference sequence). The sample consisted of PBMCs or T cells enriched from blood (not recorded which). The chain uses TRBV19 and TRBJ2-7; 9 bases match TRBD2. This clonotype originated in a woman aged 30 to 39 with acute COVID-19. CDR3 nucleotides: TGTGCCAGTAGTAAACCGCAGCGGGGGGCCAACTACGAGCAGTACTTC. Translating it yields CASSKPQRGANYEQYF.